This record looks at one T cell receptor beta chain sequence and its context. The antigen is unknown. This table comes from immunoSEQ multiplex PCR, and its TCRdb copy is limited to in-frame clones, with some not included. The sample yields 150,000 to 200,000 clones, just under 85% seen once. The germline gives CDR1 ENHRY, CDR2 SYGVKD. The V gene end was trimmed by 4 bases and the J gene end by 5 bases; junction bases not matched to a gene: 12. This CDR3 contains 17 residues. Donors came from a validation cohort of over a hundred subjects, distinct from the first 666-subject cohort. This entry is derived from a study of cytomegalovirus exposure and HLA in healthy donors. Across the whole study: Later, an analysis reported that the 95 to 150 validation repertoires had used the same platform as the approximately 690 first-cohort repertoires.

Findings and limits, study-wide: According to a subsequent analysis, TCR clusters from the first cohort were inclined to appear together in the 110 or so validation repertoires.

The chain employs TRBV10-3 and TRBJ1-2; 11 bases map to TRBD1. The sequenced material came from PBMCs. The receptor was derived from a young man in good health and CMV-seropositive. DNA for the CDR3: TGTGCCATCAGTGGACCCGGGGGACAGGGGGTCGGGTATGGCTACACCTTC. Translation: CAISGPGGQGVGYGYTF.